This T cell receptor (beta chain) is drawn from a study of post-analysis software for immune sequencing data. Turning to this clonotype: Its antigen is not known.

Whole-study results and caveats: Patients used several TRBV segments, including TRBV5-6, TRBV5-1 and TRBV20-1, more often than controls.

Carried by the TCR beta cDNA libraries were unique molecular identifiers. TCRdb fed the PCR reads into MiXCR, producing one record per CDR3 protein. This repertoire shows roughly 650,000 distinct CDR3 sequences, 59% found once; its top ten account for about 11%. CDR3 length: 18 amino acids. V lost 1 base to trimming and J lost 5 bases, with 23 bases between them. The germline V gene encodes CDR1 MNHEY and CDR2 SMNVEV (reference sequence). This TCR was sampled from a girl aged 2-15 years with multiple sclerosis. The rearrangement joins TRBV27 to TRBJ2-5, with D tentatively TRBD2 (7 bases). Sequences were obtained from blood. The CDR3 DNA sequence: TGTGCCAGCAGTTTATATCCCCCCGCGGGGGCCTTATGGGAGACCCAGTACTTC. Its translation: CASSLYPPAGALWETQYF.